This T cell receptor (beta chain) appears in the sequencing data of a study of graft-versus-host responses after intestinal transplantation. Background on the study: Tacrolimus plus steroids were given to all recipients for approximately 3 years, preceded by anti-thymocyte globulin induction.

Germline V lookup: CDR1 SGHAT, CDR2 FQNNGV. J gave up 5 bases and V 4 bases, and 4 bases lay outside the gene matches. The CDR3 sequence is 13 residues long. The table came from immunoSEQ multiplex PCR; TCRdb's copy has only in-frame clones and leaves some out. The sample records about 100,000 clones, about 90% being singletons. This clone was seen just once. Its matching antigen is unknown. This chain joins TRBV11-2 and TRBJ2-5; the match to TRBD2 covers 7 bases. The sample consisted of unstimulated CD4+ T cells sorted from spleen or lymph node cells, taken before transplant. This sequence was found in a human donor who was the organ donor for an intestinal transplant. The CDR3 region has the DNA TGTGCCAGCAGCTGGGGACTATCGGAGACCCAGTACTTC. This encodes CASSWGLSETQYF.